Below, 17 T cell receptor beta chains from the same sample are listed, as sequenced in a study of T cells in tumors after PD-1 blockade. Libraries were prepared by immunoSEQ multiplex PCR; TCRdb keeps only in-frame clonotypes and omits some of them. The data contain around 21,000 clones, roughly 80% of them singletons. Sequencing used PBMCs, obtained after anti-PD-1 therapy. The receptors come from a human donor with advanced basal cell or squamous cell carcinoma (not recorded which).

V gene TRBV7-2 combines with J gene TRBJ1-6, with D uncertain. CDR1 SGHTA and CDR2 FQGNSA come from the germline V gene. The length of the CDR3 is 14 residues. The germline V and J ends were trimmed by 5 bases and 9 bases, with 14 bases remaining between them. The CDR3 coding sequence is TGTGCCAGCAGCCTCAATTACAGATCTTCACCCCTCCACTTT. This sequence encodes CASSLNYRSSPLHF.

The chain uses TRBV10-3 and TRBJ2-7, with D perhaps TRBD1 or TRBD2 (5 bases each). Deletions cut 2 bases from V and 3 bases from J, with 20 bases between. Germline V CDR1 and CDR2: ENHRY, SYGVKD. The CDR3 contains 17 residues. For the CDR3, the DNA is TGTGCCATCAGTGAGCCCCCCGGTGGGGGACCCCACTACGAGCAGTACTTC. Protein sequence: CAISEPPGGGPHYEQYF.

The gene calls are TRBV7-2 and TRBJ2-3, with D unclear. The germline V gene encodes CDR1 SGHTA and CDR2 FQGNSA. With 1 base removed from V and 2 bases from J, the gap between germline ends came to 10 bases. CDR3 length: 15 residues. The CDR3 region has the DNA TGTGCCAGCAGCTTAGATGGCTACAACACAGATACGCAGTATTTT. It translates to CASSLDGYNTDTQYF.

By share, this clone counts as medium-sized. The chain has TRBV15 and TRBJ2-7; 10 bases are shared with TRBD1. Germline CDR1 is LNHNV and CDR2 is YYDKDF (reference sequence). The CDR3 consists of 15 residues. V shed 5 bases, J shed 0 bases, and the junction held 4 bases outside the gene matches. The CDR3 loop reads CATSSRDRGSYEQYF. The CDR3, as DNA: TGTGCCACCAGCTCTCGGGACAGGGGCTCCTACGAGCAGTACTTC.

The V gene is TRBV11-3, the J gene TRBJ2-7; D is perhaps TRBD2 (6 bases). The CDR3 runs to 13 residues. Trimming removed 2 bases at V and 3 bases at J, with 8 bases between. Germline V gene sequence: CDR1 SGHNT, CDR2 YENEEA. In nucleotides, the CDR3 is TGTGCCAGCAGCTTACTTAGCGGCTACGAGCAGTACTTC. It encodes CASSLLSGYEQYF.

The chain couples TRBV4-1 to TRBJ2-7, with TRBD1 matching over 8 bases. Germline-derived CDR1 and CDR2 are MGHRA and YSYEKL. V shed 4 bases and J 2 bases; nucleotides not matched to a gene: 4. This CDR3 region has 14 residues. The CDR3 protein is CASSPPGQAYEQYF. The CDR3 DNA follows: TGCGCCAGCAGCCCCCCGGGACAGGCCTACGAGCAGTACTTC.

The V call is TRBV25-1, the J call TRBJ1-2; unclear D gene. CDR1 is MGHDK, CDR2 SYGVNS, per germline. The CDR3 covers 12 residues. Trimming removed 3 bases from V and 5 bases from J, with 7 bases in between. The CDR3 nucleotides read TGTGCCAGCAGTGACCGGTGGTATGGCTACACCTTC. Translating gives CASSDRWYGYTF.

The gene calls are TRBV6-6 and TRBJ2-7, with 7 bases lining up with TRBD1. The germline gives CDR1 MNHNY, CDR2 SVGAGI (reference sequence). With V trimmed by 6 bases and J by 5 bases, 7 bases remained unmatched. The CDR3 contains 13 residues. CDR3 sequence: CASRGTDADEQYF. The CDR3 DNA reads TGTGCCAGCAGGGGGACAGACGCTGACGAGCAGTACTTC.

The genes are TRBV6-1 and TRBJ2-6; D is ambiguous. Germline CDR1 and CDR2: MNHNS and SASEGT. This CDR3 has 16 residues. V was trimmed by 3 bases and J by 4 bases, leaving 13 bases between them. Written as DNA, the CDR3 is TGTGCCAGCAGTGATGCATGGGGAATGGGGGCCAACGTCCTGACTTTC. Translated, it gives CASSDAWGMGANVLTF.

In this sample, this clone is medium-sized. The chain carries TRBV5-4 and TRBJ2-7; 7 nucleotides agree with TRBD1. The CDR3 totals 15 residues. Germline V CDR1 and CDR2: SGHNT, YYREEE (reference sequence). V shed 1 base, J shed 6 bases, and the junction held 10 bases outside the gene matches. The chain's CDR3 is CASSLNRGPTSEQYF. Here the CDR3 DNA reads TGTGCCAGCAGCTTGAACAGGGGTCCCACTTCCGAGCAGTACTTC.

The chain's CDR3 is CASSFTWENNEQFF. CDR3 sequence (DNA): TGTGCCAGCAGCTTTACTTGGGAGAACAATGAGCAGTTCTTC. The rearrangement joins TRBV7-8 to TRBJ2-1; D is possibly TRBD2 (5 bases). CDR1 is SGHVS and CDR2 is FQNEAQ in the germline V gene. V lost 3 bases to trimming and J lost 5 bases, with 11 bases between them. The length of the CDR3 is 14 residues.

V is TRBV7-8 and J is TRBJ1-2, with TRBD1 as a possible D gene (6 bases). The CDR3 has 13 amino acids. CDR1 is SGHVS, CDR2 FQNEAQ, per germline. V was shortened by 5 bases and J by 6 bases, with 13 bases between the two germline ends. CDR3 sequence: CASSPQGTHGYTF. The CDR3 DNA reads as TGTGCCAGCAGCCCACAGGGAACCCATGGCTACACCTTC.

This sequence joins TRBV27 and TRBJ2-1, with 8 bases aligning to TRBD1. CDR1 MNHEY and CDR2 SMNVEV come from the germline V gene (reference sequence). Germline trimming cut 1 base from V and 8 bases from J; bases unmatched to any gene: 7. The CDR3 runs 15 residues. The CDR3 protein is CASSLCNDRGYEQFF. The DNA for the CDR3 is TGTGCCAGCAGTTTATGTAACGACAGGGGTTATGAGCAGTTCTTC.

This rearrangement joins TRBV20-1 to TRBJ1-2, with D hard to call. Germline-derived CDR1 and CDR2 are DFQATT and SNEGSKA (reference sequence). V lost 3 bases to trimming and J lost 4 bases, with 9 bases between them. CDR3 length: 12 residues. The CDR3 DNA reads TGCAGTGCTAGTAGTCAGGCCTATGGCTACACCTTC. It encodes CSASSQAYGYTF.

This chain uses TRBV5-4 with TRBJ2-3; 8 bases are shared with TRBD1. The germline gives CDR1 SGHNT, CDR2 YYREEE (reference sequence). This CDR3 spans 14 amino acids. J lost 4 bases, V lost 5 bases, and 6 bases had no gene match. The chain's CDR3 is CASREWTGPDTQYF. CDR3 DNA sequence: TGTGCCAGCAGGGAATGGACAGGGCCAGATACGCAGTATTTT.

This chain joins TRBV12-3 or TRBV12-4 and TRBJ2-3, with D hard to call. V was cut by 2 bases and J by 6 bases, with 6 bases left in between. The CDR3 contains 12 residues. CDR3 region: CASSLLGDTQYF. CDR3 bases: TGTGCCAGCAGTTTACTGGGGGATACGCAGTATTTT.

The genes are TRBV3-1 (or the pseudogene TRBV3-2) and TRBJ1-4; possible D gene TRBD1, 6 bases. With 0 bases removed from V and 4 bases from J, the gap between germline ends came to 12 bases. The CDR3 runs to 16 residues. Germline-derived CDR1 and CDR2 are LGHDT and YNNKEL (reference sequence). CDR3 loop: CASSQDRGGLNEKLFF. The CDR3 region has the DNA TGTGCCAGCAGCCAAGATCGGGGGGGCCTTAATGAAAAACTGTTTTTT.